Presented here are 31 T cell receptor beta chains from one specimen sequenced in a study of cytomegalovirus exposure and HLA in healthy donors. PCR employed 60 Vbeta and 13 Jbeta primers. Sequencing was performed with immunoSEQ multiplex PCR; in TCRdb, only in-frame clones are kept and a portion is missing. The table includes 170,000 or so clones, approximately 81% detected once. Sequenced: PBMCs. The source is a man between 18 and 29 years old in good health and CMV-seronegative.

J is TRBJ2-5 and V is TRBV9; 8 bases match TRBD1. Trimming removed 4 bases from V and 0 bases from J; junction bases left unmatched: 5. The germline V gene encodes CDR1 SGDLS and CDR2 YYNGEE. The CDR3 sequence is 15 residues long. This chain's CDR3 is CASSLRQGYQETQYF. Here the CDR3 DNA reads TGTGCCAGCAGCCTACGACAGGGGTACCAAGAGACCCAGTACTTC.

The chain links TRBV28 to TRBJ1-1; D is perhaps TRBD1 (6 bases). Germline V gene data show CDR1 as MDHEN and CDR2 as SYDVKM. Trimming cost V 5 bases and J 4 bases, with 14 bases left between them. CDR3 length: 14 residues. CDR3 loop: CASSLTGLGTEAFF. The CDR3 nucleotides read TGTGCCAGCAGTCTAACAGGGCTCGGCACTGAAGCTTTCTTT. The full variable domain, in which reference TRBV28 and TRBJ1-1 provide the parts outside the CDR3, is DVKVTQSSRYLVKRTGEKVFLECVQDMDHENMFWYRQDPGLGLRLIYFSYDVKMKEKGDIPEGYSVSREKKERFSLILESASTNQTSMYLCASSLTGLGTEAFFGQGTRLTVV.

The V gene is TRBV5-5, the J gene TRBJ2-7, with D perhaps matching TRBD2 (6 bases). V lost 1 base and J 3 bases, leaving 11 bases between the germline ends. CDR3 length equals 14 residues. Germline assignment: CDR1 SGHKS and CDR2 YYEKEE (reference sequence). This chain's CDR3 is CASSLRRGDYEQYF. The CDR3 DNA follows: TGTGCCAGCAGCTTGAGGAGGGGCGACTACGAGCAGTACTTC.

This clone has just one count. The chain recombines TRBV15 with TRBJ1-1; the D is unclear. Trimming took off 0 bases at V and 9 bases at J, with 14 bases between the two ends. CDR3 length: 14 amino acids. CDR1 LNHNV and CDR2 YYDKDF come from the germline V gene (reference sequence). For the CDR3, the DNA is TGTGCCACCAGCAGAGATCTTTCGGAGAGGAAAGCTTTCTTT. Translated: CATSRDLSERKAFF.

This clone was observed many times. The V and J genes are TRBV5-4 and TRBJ2-2; possible D gene TRBD1, 5 bases. Germline-derived CDR1 and CDR2 are SGHNT and YYREEE (reference sequence). Deletions cut 4 bases from V and 3 bases from J, with 10 bases between. The CDR3 is 14 residues long. CDR3: CASSPGHDTGELFF. As DNA, the CDR3 is TGTGCCAGCAGCCCAGGACATGACACCGGGGAGCTGTTTTTT.

This clone was seen just once. V usage is TRBV11-2 and J usage is TRBJ2-7, with a weak D call TRBD1 (5 bases). The CDR3 is 14 residues long. Germline lookup yields CDR1 SGHAT and CDR2 FQNNGV. The V and J ends lost 4 bases and 0 bases respectively, with 10 bases between them. CDR3 sequence: CASSSLQDSYEQYF. Written as DNA, the CDR3 is TGTGCCAGCAGCTCCCTACAGGACTCCTACGAGCAGTACTTC. The whole variable domain, remainder taken from reference TRBV11-2 and TRBJ2-7, is EAGVAQSPRYKIIEKRQSVAFWCNPISGHATLYWYQQILGQGPKLLIQFQNNGVVDDSQLPKDRFSAERLKGVDSTLKIQPAKLEDSAVYLCASSSLQDSYEQYFGPGTRLTVT.

V is TRBV5-6 and J is TRBJ2-2; TRBD2 aligns across 8 bases. The CDR3 extends over 16 amino acids. V trimming: 2 bases; J trimming: 6 bases; junction bases outside the gene matches: 9. Germline V gives CDR1 SGHDT, CDR2 YYEEEE. Here the CDR3 DNA reads TGTGCCAGCAGCTTTTCCAGCGGGAGTGTTCCCGGGGAGCTGTTTTTT. Encoded protein: CASSFSSGSVPGELFF.

This rearrangement joins TRBV6-6 to TRBJ1-1, with D possibly TRBD1 on 6 matching bases. This CDR3 spans 16 amino acids. V lost 2 bases and J lost 5, with 18 bases in between. CDR1 is MNHNY, CDR2 SVGAGI, per germline (reference sequence). This chain's CDR3 is CASSYQMAGRGTEAFF. CDR3 sequence (DNA): TGTGCCAGCAGTTACCAGATGGCAGGAAGGGGGACTGAAGCTTTCTTT.

This clone showed up just once. This chain connects TRBV7-9 to TRBJ2-3; TRBD2 is a possible D gene (5 bases). The CDR3 consists of 16 residues. The V end was cut by 0 bases, the J end by 0 bases, with 10 bases between. Germline V gene lookup returns CDR1 SEHNR and CDR2 FQNEAQ (reference sequence). The CDR3 protein is CASSLAARGSTDTQYF. CDR3 in DNA: TGTGCCAGCAGCTTAGCAGCTAGAGGGAGCACAGATACGCAGTATTTT.

The chain uses TRBV15 and TRBJ2-5; D possibly corresponds to TRBD2 (5 bases). The V end lost 0 bases, the J end lost 5 bases, and 13 bases lay between the germline ends. This CDR3 comprises 15 residues. The germline gives CDR1 LNHNV, CDR2 YYDKDF (reference sequence). The CDR3: CATSRDLRGSETQYF. For the CDR3, the DNA is TGTGCCACCAGCAGAGATCTTCGGGGTTCCGAGACCCAGTACTTC.

V and J are TRBV9 and TRBJ2-1, with a possible D match to TRBD2 (6 bases). The CDR3 has 15 residues. Per germline, CDR1 SGDLS and CDR2 YYNGEE. Trimming removed 1 base from V and 9 bases from J, with 17 bases in between. CDR3 sequence (DNA): TGTGCCAGCAGCGTATCCGGAGTAGTGGGGGGTGAGCAGTTCTTC. This translates into CASSVSGVVGGEQFF. The full variable domain, its missing parts supplied by reference TRBV9 and TRBJ2-1, is DSGVTQTPKHLITATGQRVTLRCSPRSGDLSVYWYQQSLDQGLQFLIQYYNGEERAKGNILERFSAQQFPDLHSELNLSSLELGDSALYFCASSVSGVVGGEQFFGPGTRLTVL.

This clone was detected once. The chain is built from TRBV6-4 and TRBJ2-1, with 11 nucleotides matching TRBD2. This CDR3 comprises 15 residues. CDR1 and CDR2 from the germline V gene are MRHNA and SNTAGT. V dropped 6 bases and J dropped 5; count of bases not matched to a gene: 6. The CDR3 DNA reads as TGTGCCAGCAGACTAGCGGGAGACCCCAACAATGAGCAGTTCTTC. Its translation is CASRLAGDPNNEQFF.

DNA for the CDR3: TGTGCCAGCAGCCCGAACAGGGGCTCCTACAATGAGCAGTTCTTC. It yields the protein CASSPNRGSYNEQFF. The rearrangement joins TRBV11-3 to TRBJ2-1, with 7 nucleotides matching TRBD1. The germline V gene has CDR1 SGHNT and CDR2 YENEEA. CDR3 length: 15 amino acids. V shed 5 bases and J 0 bases; nucleotides not matched to a gene: 4. Full variable domain (remainder filled in from reference TRBV11-3 and TRBJ2-1): EAGVVQSPRYKIIEKKQPVAFWCNPISGHNTLYWYLQNLGQGPELLIRYENEEAVDDSQLPKDRFSAERLKGVDSTLKIQPAELGDSAVYLCASSPNRGSYNEQFFGPGTRLTVL.

V is TRBV28 and J is TRBJ1-1; 11 bases match TRBD1. The CDR3 sequence is 13 residues long. From germline, CDR1 is MDHEN and CDR2 SYDVKM. J gave up 6 bases and V 6 bases, and 3 bases lay outside the gene matches. The DNA for the CDR3 is TGTGCCAGCAGGGGACAGGGGGGATCTGAAGCTTTCTTT. This sequence encodes CASRGQGGSEAFF.

The chain couples TRBV28 to TRBJ2-3; no reliable D call. The CDR3 has 11 amino acids. The V end lost 5 bases, the J end lost 5 bases, and 5 bases lay between the germline ends. Germline V gives CDR1 MDHEN, CDR2 SYDVKM. This CDR3 reads CASSRRDTQYF. CDR3 coding DNA: TGTGCCAGCAGTCGGAGAGATACGCAGTATTTT.

The chain has TRBV4-1 and TRBJ2-2, with 7 bases fitting TRBD2. Germline values: CDR1 MGHRA, CDR2 YSYEKL. The CDR3 is 13 residues long. Unmatched junction bases numbered 6, after V lost 1 base and J lost 13 bases. The DNA of the CDR3 is TGCGCCAGCAGCCAAGGGCCGGGGGGTAGGCTGTTTTTT. Residues: CASSQGPGGRLFF.

The chain is built from TRBV28 and TRBJ1-1, with unresolved D. CDR3 length: 14 amino acids. With 7 bases removed from V and 3 bases from J, the gap between germline ends came to 15 bases. Germline CDR1 reads MDHEN; CDR2 reads SYDVKM. CDR3 loop: CASIPVPRDTEAFF. CDR3 DNA: TGTGCCAGCATCCCGGTCCCGAGGGACACTGAAGCTTTCTTT.

The genes are TRBV2 and TRBJ1-6, with TRBD1 identical over 8 bases. The CDR3 length is 14 residues. Germline CDR1 SNHLY, CDR2 FYNNEI. With 7 bases clipped from V and 9 bases from J, the junction kept 8 bases outside the gene matches. The CDR3 is CASTDREGGSPLHF. CDR3 sequence (DNA): TGTGCCAGCACGGACAGGGAGGGAGGTTCACCCCTCCACTTT.

This clone was seen a few times. The chain employs TRBV6-5 and TRBJ1-1, with D perhaps TRBD1 (5 bases). Trimming stripped 0 bases from V and 5 bases from J, with 10 bases between. Germline V gene lookup returns CDR1 MNHEY and CDR2 SVGAGI. The CDR3 spans 14 residues. The CDR3 coding sequence is TGTGCCAGCAGTTACTCGGCAGGGCTAACTGAAGCTTTCTTT. Its protein product is CASSYSAGLTEAFF.

J is TRBJ1-4 and V is TRBV7-9; D is uncertain. The CDR3 totals 14 residues. Trimming removed 3 bases from V and 6 bases from J, with 11 bases in between. Germline CDR1 SEHNR, CDR2 FQNEAQ (reference sequence). The CDR3 loop reads CASSFFGLDEKLFF. CDR3 nucleotides: TGTGCCAGCAGCTTTTTCGGGTTGGATGAAAAACTGTTTTTT.

The V and J genes are TRBV7-8 and TRBJ2-7; 7 bases match TRBD2. After removal of 5 bases from V and 3 bases from J, the junction contained 13 bases not matched to a gene. CDR1 is SGHVS and CDR2 is FQNEAQ in the germline V gene. The CDR3 contains 16 residues. For the CDR3, the DNA is TGTGCCAGCAGCCCGAGAACTAGCGCGGGAGTCTACGAGCAGTACTTC. It specifies CASSPRTSAGVYEQYF.

The chain recombines TRBV18 with TRBJ2-2; D remains ambiguous. The CDR3 has 12 residues. V was trimmed by 3 bases and J by 5 bases, leaving 4 bases between them. Germline CDR1 reads KGHSH; CDR2 reads LQKENI. In DNA form, the CDR3 reads TGTGCCAGCTCACCCAGAACCGGGGAGCTGTTTTTT. Its translation: CASSPRTGELFF.

This clone was seen just once. This chain connects TRBV27 to TRBJ1-6; the D gene is possibly TRBD1 (6 bases). V gave up 3 bases and J gave up 8 bases, with 14 bases separating them. Germline loops: CDR1 MNHEY, CDR2 SMNVEV (reference sequence). The CDR3 consists of 15 residues. The CDR3 reads CASSFEGEMYSPLHF. The CDR3 DNA reads TGTGCCAGCAGTTTTGAGGGGGAGATGTATTCACCCCTCCACTTT.

CDR3: CASSLVEVGGKETQYF. The CDR3 nucleotides read TGTGCCAGCAGCTTAGTTGAGGTCGGGGGTAAGGAGACCCAGTACTTC. The rearrangement uses TRBV7-9 and TRBJ2-5, with D possibly TRBD2 on 6 matching bases. Germline CDR1 reads SEHNR; CDR2 reads FQNEAQ (reference sequence). Trimming shortened V by 1 base and J by 5 bases, and 17 bases separated the two germline ends. CDR3 length: 16 residues.

This chain uses TRBV18 with TRBJ1-1, with a tentative D call TRBD1 (5 bases). CDR1 is KGHSH and CDR2 is LQKENI in the germline V gene. V was shortened by 3 bases and J by 7 bases, with 15 bases between the two germline ends. CDR3 length: 14 residues. Here the CDR3 DNA reads TGTGCCAGCTCACCTCGGGCAGGGAGGATTGAAGCTTTCTTT. Translating gives CASSPRAGRIEAFF.

This clone appeared a few times. The chain uses TRBV5-4 and TRBJ2-1, with D possibly TRBD2 on 6 matching bases. Trimming cost V 4 bases and J 6 bases, with 14 bases left between them. The CDR3 is 14 amino acids. In germline, CDR1 is SGHNT, CDR2 YYREEE (reference sequence). Here the CDR3 DNA reads TGTGCCAGCAGCCGAGGGGCTAGCGTCAATGAGCAGTTCTTC. Its protein product is CASSRGASVNEQFF.

This rearrangement joins TRBV7-2 to TRBJ1-6, with a weak D call TRBD1 (5 bases). Germline CDR1 is SGHTA and CDR2 is FQGNSA. This CDR3 spans 16 amino acids. Trimming stripped 5 bases from V and 10 bases from J, with 21 bases between. The CDR3: CASSPLTAPIGSPLHF. Written as DNA, the CDR3 is TGTGCCAGCAGCCCTCTGACAGCCCCCATAGGATCACCCCTCCACTTT.

The V and J genes are TRBV19 and TRBJ2-2; D might be TRBD1 (6 bases). The CDR3 contains 15 residues. Germline V gene data show CDR1 as LNHDA and CDR2 as SQIVND (reference sequence). Trimming removed 0 bases at V and 7 bases at J, with 12 bases between. CDR3 amino acids: CASSIDPQGHGELFF. CDR3 nucleotides: TGTGCCAGTAGTATAGATCCCCAGGGGCACGGGGAGCTGTTTTTT.

The genes are TRBV6-5 and TRBJ1-2; no firm D call. Germline lookup yields CDR1 MNHEY and CDR2 SVGAGI. V lost 5 bases and J lost 4, with 11 bases in between. There are 13 residues in the CDR3. The CDR3 spells CASSGLQGYGYTF. DNA of the CDR3: TGTGCCAGCAGTGGACTTCAAGGCTATGGCTACACCTTC.

The chain links TRBV9 to TRBJ2-4; tentative D call: TRBD1 (6 bases). V was shortened by 4 bases and J by 3 bases, with 11 bases between the two germline ends. CDR1 is SGDLS, CDR2 YYNGEE, per germline. The CDR3 length is 14 residues. CDR3 coding DNA: TGTGCCAGCAGCCTACAGGGATTCAAAAACATTCAGTACTTC. Translation gives CASSLQGFKNIQYF.

This sequence joins TRBV5-1 and TRBJ1-6; 7 bases match TRBD1. This CDR3 has 15 residues. Trimming took 1 base from V and 8 from J; bases not matched to a gene: 6. CDR1 and CDR2 from the germline V gene are SGHRS and YFSETQ. The CDR3 nucleotides read TGCGCCAGCAGCTTGACTGACAGGGTAGATTCACCCCTCCACTTT. Its protein product is CASSLTDRVDSPLHF.